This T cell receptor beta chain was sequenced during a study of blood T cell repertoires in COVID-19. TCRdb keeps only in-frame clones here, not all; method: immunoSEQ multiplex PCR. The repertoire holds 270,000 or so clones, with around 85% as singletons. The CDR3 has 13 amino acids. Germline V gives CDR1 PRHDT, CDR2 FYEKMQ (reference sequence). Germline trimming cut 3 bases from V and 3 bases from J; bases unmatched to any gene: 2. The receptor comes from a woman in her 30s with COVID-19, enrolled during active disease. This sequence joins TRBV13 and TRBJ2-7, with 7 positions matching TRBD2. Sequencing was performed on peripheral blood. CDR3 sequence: CASSLSSGYEQYF. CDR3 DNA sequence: TGTGCCAGCAGCTTGTCTAGCGGCTACGAGCAGTACTTC. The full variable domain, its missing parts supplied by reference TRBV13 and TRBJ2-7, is AAGVIQSPRHLIKEKRETATLKCYPIPRHDTVYWYQQGPGQDPQFLISFYEKMQSDKGSIPDRFSAQQFSDYHSELNMSSLELGDSALYFCASSLSSGYEQYFGPGTRLTVT.